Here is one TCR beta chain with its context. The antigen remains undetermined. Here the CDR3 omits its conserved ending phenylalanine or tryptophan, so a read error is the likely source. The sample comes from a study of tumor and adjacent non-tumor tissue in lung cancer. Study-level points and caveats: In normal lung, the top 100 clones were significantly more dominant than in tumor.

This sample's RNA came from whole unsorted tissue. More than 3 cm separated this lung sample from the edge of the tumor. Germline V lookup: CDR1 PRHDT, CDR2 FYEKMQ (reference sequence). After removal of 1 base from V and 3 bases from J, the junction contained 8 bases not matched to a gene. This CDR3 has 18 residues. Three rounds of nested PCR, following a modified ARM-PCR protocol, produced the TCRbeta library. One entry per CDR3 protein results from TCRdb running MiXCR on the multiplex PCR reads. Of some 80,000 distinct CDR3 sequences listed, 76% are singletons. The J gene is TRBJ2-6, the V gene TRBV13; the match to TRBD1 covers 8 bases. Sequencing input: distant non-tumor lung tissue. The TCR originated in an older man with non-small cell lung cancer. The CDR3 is CASSLVGTGSYGANVLTL. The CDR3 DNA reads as TGTGCCAGCAGCTTAGTGGGGACAGGATCGTATGGGGCCAACGTCCTGACTCTC.